One T cell receptor beta chain is described in this entry. Its antigen is not identified. The junction does not match germline at one end; this may be a read error. The CDR3 length is 11 residues. The V gene's germline CDR1 is KGHSH and CDR2 LQKENI. This record belongs to a study of cytomegalovirus exposure and HLA in healthy donors. Study findings and constraints: Previously analyzed data showed that most TCR beta V segments were productive at a frequency of about 87% or about 30%.

PCR amplification relied on 60 Vbeta primers (plus 13 Jbeta primers). Repertoires were generated with immunoSEQ multiplex PCR, while TCRdb's copy carries only in-frame clones and drops some. In the table there are some 160,000 clones, 60% to 85% of which are singletons. The chain uses TRBV18 and TRBJ2-1; D not certain. Material: PBMCs. This sequence was found in a woman between 40 and 50 years old in good health and CMV-seronegative. CDR3 DNA: TGTGCCGGCTCACGCGTGGATGAGCAGTTCTTC. Its protein is CAGSRVDEQFF.